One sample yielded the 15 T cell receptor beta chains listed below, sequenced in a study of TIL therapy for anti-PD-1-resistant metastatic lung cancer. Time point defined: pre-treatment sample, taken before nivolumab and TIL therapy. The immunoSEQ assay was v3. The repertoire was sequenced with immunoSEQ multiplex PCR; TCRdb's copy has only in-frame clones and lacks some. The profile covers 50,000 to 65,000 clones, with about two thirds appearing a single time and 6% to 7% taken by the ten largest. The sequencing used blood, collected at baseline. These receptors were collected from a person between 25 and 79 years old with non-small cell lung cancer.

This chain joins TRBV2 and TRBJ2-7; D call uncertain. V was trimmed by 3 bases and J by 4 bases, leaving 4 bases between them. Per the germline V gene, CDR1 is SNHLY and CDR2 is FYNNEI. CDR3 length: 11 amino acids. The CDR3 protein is CASSDSYEQYF. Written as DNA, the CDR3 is TGTGCCAGCAGTGACAGTTACGAGCAGTACTTC.

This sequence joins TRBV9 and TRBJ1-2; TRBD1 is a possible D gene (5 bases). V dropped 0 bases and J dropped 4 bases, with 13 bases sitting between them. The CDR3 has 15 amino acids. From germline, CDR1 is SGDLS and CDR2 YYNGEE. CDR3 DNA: TGTGCCAGCAGCGTAGCGCAGGGAAGGGGCTATGGCTACACCTTC. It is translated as CASSVAQGRGYGYTF.

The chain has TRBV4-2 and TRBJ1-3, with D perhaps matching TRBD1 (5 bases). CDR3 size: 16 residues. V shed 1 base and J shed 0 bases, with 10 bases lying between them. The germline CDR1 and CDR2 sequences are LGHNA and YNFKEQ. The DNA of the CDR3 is TGTGCCAGCAGCCAAGCCGGGGCAGCCTCTGGAAACACCATATATTTT. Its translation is CASSQAGAASGNTIYF.

The CDR3 DNA follows: TGTGCCAGCAGCTTAGCTCCTACGGGTACAGAAAACACTGAAGCTTTCTTT. As protein: CASSLAPTGTENTEAFF. V usage is TRBV7-6 and J usage is TRBJ1-1, with D uncertain. V lost 0 bases and J 2 bases, leaving 16 bases between the germline ends. CDR1 and CDR2 from the germline V gene are SGHVS and FNYEAQ. This CDR3 region has 17 residues.

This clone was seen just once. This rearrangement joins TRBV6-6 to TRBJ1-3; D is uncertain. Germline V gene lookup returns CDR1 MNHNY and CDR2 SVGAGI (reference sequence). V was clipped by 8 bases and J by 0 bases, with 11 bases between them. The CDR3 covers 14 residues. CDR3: CASGSGFSGNTIYF. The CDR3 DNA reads TGTGCCAGCGGTTCAGGATTCTCTGGAAACACCATATATTTT.

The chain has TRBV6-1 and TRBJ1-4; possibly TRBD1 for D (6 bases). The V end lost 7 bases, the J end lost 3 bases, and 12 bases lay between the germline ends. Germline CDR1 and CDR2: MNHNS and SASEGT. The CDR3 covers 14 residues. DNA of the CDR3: TGTGCCAGCAATTACAGGGACCCTAATGAAAAACTGTTTTTT. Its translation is CASNYRDPNEKLFF.

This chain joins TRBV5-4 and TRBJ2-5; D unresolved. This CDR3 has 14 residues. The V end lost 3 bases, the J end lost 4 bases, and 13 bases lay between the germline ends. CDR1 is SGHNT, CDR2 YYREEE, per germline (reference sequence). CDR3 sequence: CASSSSPPSETQYF. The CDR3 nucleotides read TGTGCCAGCAGCTCCAGTCCTCCGTCAGAGACCCAGTACTTC.

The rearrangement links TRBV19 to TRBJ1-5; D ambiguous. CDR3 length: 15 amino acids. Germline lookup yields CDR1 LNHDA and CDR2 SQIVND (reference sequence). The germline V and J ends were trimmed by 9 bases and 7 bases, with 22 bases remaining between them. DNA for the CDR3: TGTGCCAGCAGAGGGTGGGATGGGTTAAGGCAGCCCCAGCATTTT. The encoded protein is CASRGWDGLRQPQHF.

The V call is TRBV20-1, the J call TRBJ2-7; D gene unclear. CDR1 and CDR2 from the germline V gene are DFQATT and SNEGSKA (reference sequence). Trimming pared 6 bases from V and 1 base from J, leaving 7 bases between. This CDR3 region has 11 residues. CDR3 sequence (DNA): TGCAGTGCGGCTAGATCCTACGAGCAGTACTTC. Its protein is CSAARSYEQYF.

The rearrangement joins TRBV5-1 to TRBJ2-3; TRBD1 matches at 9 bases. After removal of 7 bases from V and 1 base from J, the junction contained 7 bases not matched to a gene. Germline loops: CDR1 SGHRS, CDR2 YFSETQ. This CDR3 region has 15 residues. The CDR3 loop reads CASGKQGAGTDTQYF. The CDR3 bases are TGCGCCAGCGGAAAACAGGGGGCGGGCACAGATACGCAGTATTTT.

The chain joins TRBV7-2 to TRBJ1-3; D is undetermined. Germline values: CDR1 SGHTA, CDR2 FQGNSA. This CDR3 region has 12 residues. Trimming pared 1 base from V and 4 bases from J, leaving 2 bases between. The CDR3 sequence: CASSLDGNTIYF. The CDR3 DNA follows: TGTGCCAGCAGCTTAGACGGAAACACCATATATTTT.

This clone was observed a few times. CDR3 amino acids: CASSQEMQGTSEAFF. In DNA form, the CDR3 reads TGTGCCAGCAGCCAAGAAATGCAGGGAACGTCTGAAGCTTTCTTT. The chain joins TRBV4-2 to TRBJ1-1; D might be TRBD1 (5 bases). The germline V and J ends were trimmed by 0 bases and 6 bases, with 14 bases remaining between them. The CDR3 sequence is 15 residues long. Germline-derived CDR1 and CDR2 are LGHNA and YNFKEQ.

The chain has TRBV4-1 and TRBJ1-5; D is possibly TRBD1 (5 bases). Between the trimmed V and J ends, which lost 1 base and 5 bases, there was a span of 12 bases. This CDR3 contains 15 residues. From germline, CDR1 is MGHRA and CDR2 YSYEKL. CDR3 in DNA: TGCGCCAGCAGCCAAGCTTTAAGGGGATATCAGCCCCAGCATTTT. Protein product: CASSQALRGYQPQHF.

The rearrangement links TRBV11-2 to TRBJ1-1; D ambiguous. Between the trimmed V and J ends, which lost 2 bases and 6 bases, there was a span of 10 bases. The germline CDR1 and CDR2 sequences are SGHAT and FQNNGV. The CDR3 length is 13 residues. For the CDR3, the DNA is TGTGCCAGCAGCTTACTGGAGGACGCTGAAGCTTTCTTT. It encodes CASSLLEDAEAFF.

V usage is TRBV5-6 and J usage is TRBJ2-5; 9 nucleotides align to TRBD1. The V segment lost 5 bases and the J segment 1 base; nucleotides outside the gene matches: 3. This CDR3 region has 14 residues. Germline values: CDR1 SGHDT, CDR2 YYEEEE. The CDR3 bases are TGTGCCAGCAGAAGGGACAGGGCCCAAGAGACCCAGTACTTC. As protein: CASRRDRAQETQYF.